This TCR beta chain was sequenced in a study of metastatic and nonmetastatic thyroid tumors. The overall study: Across blood and tumor or nodule tissue, repertoires from malignant and benign thyroid patients were compared with one another. The study, taken as a whole, reports: Within blood and tumor, benign nodules reportedly had significantly lower TCR beta diversity than malignant thyroid tumors did.

Original data processing: Built for papillary thyroid cancer, a distant-metastasis classifier drew on CDR3 differences across clinicopathological groups. Through MiXCR, TCRdb re-clonotyped the PCR reads. The V and J calls were determined by TCRdb, not by the authors. The data hold some 15,000 clones, with about 25% observed a single time. By share, this clone ranks as medium-sized. Its cognate antigen is unknown. Before thyroid surgery, none of the patients had received any treatment. The sample was adjacent normal tissue. The receptor was derived from a female donor with papillary thyroid cancer or a benign thyroid nodule (not recorded which). Some clones in this sample may be carry-over from other donors' samples.

The CDR3 reads CASSEALQGTATNEKLFF. The CDR3 nucleotides read TGTGCCAGCAGTGAAGCGCTTCAGGGGACGGCAACTAATGAAAAACTGTTTTTT. The V call is TRBV6-1, the J call TRBJ1-4; D might be TRBD1 (6 bases). The CDR3 has 18 residues. Trimming stripped 0 bases from V and 0 bases from J, with 14 bases between. Germline CDR1 is MNHNS and CDR2 is SASEGT.